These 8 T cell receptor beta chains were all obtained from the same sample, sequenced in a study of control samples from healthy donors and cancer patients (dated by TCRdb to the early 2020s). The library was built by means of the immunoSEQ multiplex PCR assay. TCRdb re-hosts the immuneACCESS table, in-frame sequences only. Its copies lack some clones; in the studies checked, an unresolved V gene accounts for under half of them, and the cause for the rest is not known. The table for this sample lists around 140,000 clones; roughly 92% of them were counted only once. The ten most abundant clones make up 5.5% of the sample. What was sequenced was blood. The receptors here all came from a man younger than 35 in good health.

CDR3 amino acids: CASSWGTVNTGELFF. The CDR3 DNA follows: TGTGCCAGCAGCTGGGGGACAGTGAACACCGGGGAGCTGTTTTTT. The rearrangement uses TRBV5-4 and TRBJ2-2, with 7 bases lining up with TRBD1. J gave up 1 base and V 3 bases, and 3 bases lay outside the gene matches. Germline V gene lookup returns CDR1 SGHNT and CDR2 YYREEE (reference sequence). The CDR3 is made up of 15 amino acids.

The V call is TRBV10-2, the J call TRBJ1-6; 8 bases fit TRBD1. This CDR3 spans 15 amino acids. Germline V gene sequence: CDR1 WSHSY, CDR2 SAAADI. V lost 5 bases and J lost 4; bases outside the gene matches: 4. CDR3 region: CASSQGAKYNSPLHF. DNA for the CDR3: TGCGCCAGCAGTCAGGGGGCCAAATATAATTCACCCCTCCACTTT.

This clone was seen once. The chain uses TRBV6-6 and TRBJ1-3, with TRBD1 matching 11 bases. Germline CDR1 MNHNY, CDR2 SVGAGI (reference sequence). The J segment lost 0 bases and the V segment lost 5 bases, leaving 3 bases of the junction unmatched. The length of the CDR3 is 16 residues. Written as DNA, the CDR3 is TGTGCCAGCAGTCGAGGGACAGGGGGCTCTGGAAACACCATATATTTT. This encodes CASSRGTGGSGNTIYF.

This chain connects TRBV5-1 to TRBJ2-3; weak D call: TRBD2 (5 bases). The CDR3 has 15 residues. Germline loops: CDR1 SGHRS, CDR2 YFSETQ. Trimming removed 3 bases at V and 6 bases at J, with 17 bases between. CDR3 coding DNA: TGCGCCAGCAGCTCCCGGGGTTCCTACCGGGATACGCAGTATTTT. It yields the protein CASSSRGSYRDTQYF.

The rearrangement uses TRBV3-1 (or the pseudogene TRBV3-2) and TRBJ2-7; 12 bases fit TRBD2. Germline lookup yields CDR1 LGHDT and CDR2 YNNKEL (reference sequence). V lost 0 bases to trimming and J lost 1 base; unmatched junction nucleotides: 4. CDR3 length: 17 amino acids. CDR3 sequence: CASSQEETSGGSYEQYF. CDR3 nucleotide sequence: TGTGCCAGCAGCCAAGAAGAGACTAGCGGGGGTTCCTACGAGCAGTACTTC.

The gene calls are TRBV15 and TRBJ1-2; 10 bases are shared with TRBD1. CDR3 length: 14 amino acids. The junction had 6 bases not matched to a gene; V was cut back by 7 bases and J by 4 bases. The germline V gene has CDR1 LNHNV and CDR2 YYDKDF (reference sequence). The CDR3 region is CATNPGQGIYGYTF. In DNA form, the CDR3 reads TGTGCCACCAACCCGGGACAGGGGATCTATGGCTACACCTTC.

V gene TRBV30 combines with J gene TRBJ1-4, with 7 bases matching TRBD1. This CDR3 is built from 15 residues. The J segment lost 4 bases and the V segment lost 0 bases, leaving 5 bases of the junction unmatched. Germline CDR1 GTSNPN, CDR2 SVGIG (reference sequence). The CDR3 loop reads CAWSVGTVNNEKLFF. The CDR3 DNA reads TGTGCCTGGAGTGTTGGGACAGTCAATAATGAAAAACTGTTTTTT.

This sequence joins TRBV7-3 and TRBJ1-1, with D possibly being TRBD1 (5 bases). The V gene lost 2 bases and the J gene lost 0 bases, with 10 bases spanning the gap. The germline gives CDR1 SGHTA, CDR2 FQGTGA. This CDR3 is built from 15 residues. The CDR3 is CASSLSGGLNTEAFF. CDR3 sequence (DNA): TGTGCCAGCAGCTTATCTGGGGGATTGAACACTGAAGCTTTCTTT.